Each of the 2 T cell receptor beta chains below was sequenced from the same sample in a study of T cells in Graves' hyperthyroidism and ophthalmopathy. Amplification of TCR beta CDR3 regions was performed using RNA transcripts as template. Using the HTBI primer set, a first-round RT-PCR was run on the TCR CDR3. TCRdb itself ran the multiplex PCR reads through MiXCR, one entry per CDR3 protein. The sample has about 640,000 distinct CDR3 sequences; less than 25% are singletons. The sample comprised blood. The receptors originated from a young man with Graves' ophthalmopathy.

This chain links TRBV15 with TRBJ2-1; D is unclear. From germline, CDR1 is LNHNV and CDR2 YYDKDF (reference sequence). The CDR3 contains 15 residues. V was pared by 1 base and J by 7 bases, with 14 bases between. CDR3 region: CATSRVSHDGNEQFF. CDR3 sequence (DNA): TGTGCCACCAGCAGAGTATCTCATGATGGGAATGAGCAGTTCTTC.

J is TRBJ2-1 and V is TRBV20-1; D remains ambiguous. Germline values: CDR1 DFQATT, CDR2 SNEGSKA (reference sequence). The CDR3 has 14 amino acids. Trimming stripped 3 bases from V and 8 bases from J, with 17 bases between. CDR3 sequence (DNA): TGCAGTGCTAGGTCCTCCCCAGGTTTGTATGAGCAGTTCTTC. It specifies CSARSSPGLYEQFF.